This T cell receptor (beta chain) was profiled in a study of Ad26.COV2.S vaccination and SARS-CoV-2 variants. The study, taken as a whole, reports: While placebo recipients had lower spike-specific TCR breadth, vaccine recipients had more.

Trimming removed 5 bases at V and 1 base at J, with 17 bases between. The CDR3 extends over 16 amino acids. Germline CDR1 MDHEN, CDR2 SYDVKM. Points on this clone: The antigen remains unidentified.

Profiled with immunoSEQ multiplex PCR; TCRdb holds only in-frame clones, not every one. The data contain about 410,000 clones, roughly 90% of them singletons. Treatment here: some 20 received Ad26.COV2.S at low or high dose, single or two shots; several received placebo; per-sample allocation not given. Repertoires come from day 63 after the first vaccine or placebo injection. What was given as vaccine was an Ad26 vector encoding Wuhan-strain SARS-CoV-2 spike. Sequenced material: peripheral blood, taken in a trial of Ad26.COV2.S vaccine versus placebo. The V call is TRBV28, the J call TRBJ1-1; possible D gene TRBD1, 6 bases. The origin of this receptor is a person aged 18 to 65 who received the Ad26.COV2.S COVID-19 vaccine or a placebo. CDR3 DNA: TGTGCCAGCAGTCCCGCTGGACAGTCCCCGAACACTGAAGCTTTCTTT. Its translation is CASSPAGQSPNTEAFF.